The rows below give T cell receptor beta chains drawn from one sample of a study of cytomegalovirus exposure and HLA in healthy donors. Sequencing used immunoSEQ multiplex PCR; TCRdb keeps in-frame clones, though not all of them. The sample carries under 200,000 clones, about 90% recorded once. Sequencing used PBMCs. The receptors stem from a woman between 18 and 29 years old in good health and CMV-seropositive. Both conserved end residues are part of each CDR3. A D gene is named only where the DNA matches it firmly.

v_call,d_call,j_call,cdr3_nt,cdr3_aa
TRBV7-9,TRBD1,TRBJ2-6,TGTGCCAGCAGCTTCACAGGGGCATCTGGGGCCAACGTCCTGACTTTC,CASSFTGASGANVLTF
TRBV30,-,TRBJ1-3,TGTGCCGAGCAGGGTTACTCTGGAAACACCATATATTTT,CAEQGYSGNTIYF
TRBV10-3,-,TRBJ2-7,TGTGCCATCAGTGAAAGTGAGCAGGGTTCCTACGAGCAGTACTTC,CAISESEQGSYEQYF
TRBV4-2,-,TRBJ1-2,TGTGCCAGCAGCCAAGATGGGACAATCTATGGCTACACCTTC,CASSQDGTIYGYTF
TRBV7-2,TRBD1,TRBJ1-5,TGTGCCAGCAGCCAGACCGGGACAGGGTACAATCAGCCCCAGCATTTT,CASSQTGTGYNQPQHF
TRBV27,TRBD2,TRBJ2-3,TGTGCCAGCAGTTCAACAGGGGGTAGAGCGGGAGGGCGACATACGCAGTATTTT,CASSSTGGRAGGRHTQYF
TRBV25-1,-,TRBJ1-3,TGTGCCAGCAGTGAATTGGGACATCAGACAGGAAACACCATATATTTT,CASSELGHQTGNTIYF
TRBV6-5,-,TRBJ2-2,TGTGCCAGTACGGACAGGAACACCGGGGAGCTGTTTTTT,CASTDRNTGELFF
TRBV5-1,TRBD1,TRBJ1-1,TGCGCCAGCAGCTTCGGGACAGGGGGAGGAAGGACTGAAGCTTTCTTT,CASSFGTGGGRTEAFF
TRBV4-3,-,TRBJ2-5,TGCGCCAGCAGCCAAGAATCGATTTCCCGCAGAGGAAAAGACCAAGAGACCCAGTACTTC,CASSQESISRRGKDQETQYF